This T cell receptor (beta chain) came from a study of vaccination and CD4 T cells after COVID-19. Researchers used the Oncomine TCR Beta short-read assay to sequence DNA from cultured CD4+ T cells. From the PCR reads, TCRdb called clonotypes with MiXCR, one entry per CDR3 protein. Of about 18,000 distinct CDR3 sequences in the sample, just under 45% are singletons; the top ten hold roughly 7%. This CDR3 region has 17 residues. CDR1 is SGHTA, CDR2 FQGNSA, per germline. Trimming at V came to 4 bases and at J to 0 bases, leaving 4 bases not matched to a gene. Concerning this clonotype: Its antigen is currently unknown.

Described treatment: roughly nine-day PBMC culture with coronavirus spike peptide pools or control peptides (ViraFEST assay). The TCR sequence derives from a human donor who had recovered from COVID-19. The specimen was CD4+ T cells from blood, cultured in vitro, collected after SARS-CoV-2 vaccination. The chain couples TRBV7-2 to TRBJ2-2; 11 bases are shared with TRBD2. The CDR3 loop reads CASSSQTSGTNTGELFF. The DNA for the CDR3 is TGTGCCAGCAGCTCACAGACTAGCGGGACGAACACCGGGGAGCTGTTTTTT.